This entry lists 28 T cell receptor beta chains sequenced from one sample in a study of T-cell memory formation after mild COVID-19. Via MiXCR, TCRdb re-called the 5' RACE reads, giving one row per CDR3 protein. The sample lists roughly 600,000 distinct CDR3 sequences; roughly 18% were seen once. The sample consisted of PBMCs or a T cell subset sorted from them (not recorded which). These receptors were obtained from an adult woman who had mild COVID-19 (a few samples of this study predate the infection). Cell type and time point are not known.

The chain combines TRBV7-3 with TRBJ2-2; D gene uncertain. Deletions cut 2 bases from V and 2 bases from J, with 6 bases between. This CDR3 contains 14 residues. Per the germline V gene, CDR1 is SGHTA and CDR2 is FQGTGA. The chain's CDR3 is CASSLQANTGELFF. CDR3 in DNA: TGTGCCAGCAGCTTACAAGCAAACACCGGGGAGCTGTTTTTT.

The rearrangement joins TRBV4-1 to TRBJ2-3, with a tentative D call TRBD1 (6 bases). The CDR3 is 16 amino acids. The germline V gene encodes CDR1 MGHRA and CDR2 YSYEKL. V lost 1 base and J 0 bases, leaving 11 bases between the germline ends. CDR3 residues: CASSQVGQKSTDTQYF. CDR3 in DNA: TGCGCCAGCAGCCAAGTTGGACAGAAAAGCACAGATACGCAGTATTTT.

In regard to this clonotype: The junction departs from germline at one end; a sequencing error may be responsible. The CDR3 region is CASRQVPPSPGQTTFNYGYTF. CDR3 in DNA: TGTGCCAGCAGACAAGTTCCCCCGTCTCCGGGACAGACAACTTTTAACTATGGCTACACCTTC. V gene TRBV4-2 combines with J gene TRBJ1-2, with 7 bases lining up with TRBD1. The CDR3 loop spans 21 amino acids. CDR1 and CDR2 (germline): LGHNA, YNFKEQ.

The rearrangement links TRBV7-8 to TRBJ2-3; 7 bases map to TRBD2. Per the germline V gene, CDR1 is SGHVS and CDR2 is FQNEAQ. CDR3 length equals 13 residues. Trimming took 2 bases from V and 4 from J; bases not matched to a gene: 0. CDR3 DNA sequence: TGTGCCAGCAGCTTAAGCGGGGCAGATACGCAGTATTTT. It encodes CASSLSGADTQYF.

V is TRBV7-6 and J is TRBJ1-5; TRBD1 agrees at 9 bases. The CDR3 spans 20 residues. V shed 1 base, J shed 1 base, and the junction held 14 bases outside the gene matches. Germline V gene lookup returns CDR1 SGHVS and CDR2 FNYEAQ. This chain's CDR3 is CASSLESGTGIPWSNQPQHF. CDR3 DNA: TGTGCCAGCAGCTTAGAGTCCGGGACAGGGATTCCCTGGAGCAATCAGCCCCAGCATTTT.

The chain combines TRBV30 with TRBJ2-3, with D tentatively TRBD2 (6 bases). The CDR3 extends over 14 amino acids. The ends were cut back, 4 bases at V and 6 bases at J, with 17 bases in the middle. The germline CDR1 and CDR2 sequences are GTSNPN and SVGIG (reference sequence). The CDR3 nucleotides read TGTGCCTGGAAGGTGGGTGGCGGGATGGATACGCAGTATTTT. This translates into CAWKVGGGMDTQYF.

The chain links TRBV4-2 to TRBJ2-3; 10 nucleotides match TRBD2. Germline CDR1 LGHNA, CDR2 YNFKEQ. J lost 4 bases, V lost 2 bases, and 12 bases had no gene match. The CDR3 sequence is 18 residues long. This CDR3 is CASSQSVVTSGVADTQYF. As DNA, the CDR3 is TGTGCCAGCAGCCAAAGTGTAGTAACTAGCGGGGTCGCAGATACGCAGTATTTT.

The chain recombines TRBV9 with TRBJ2-6; the D gene could be TRBD1 or TRBD2 (6 bases each). The CDR3 runs to 18 residues. V was clipped by 1 base and J by 0 bases, with 14 bases between them. CDR1 SGDLS and CDR2 YYNGEE come from the germline V gene. CDR3 region: CASSVSGAVSSGANVLTF. CDR3 DNA sequence: TGTGCCAGCAGCGTATCGGGGGCGGTATCCTCTGGGGCCAACGTCCTGACTTTC.

V and J are TRBV6-1 and TRBJ2-7; 8 nucleotides agree with TRBD1. J was trimmed by 0 bases and V by 10 bases; bases with no gene match: 8. Germline lookup yields CDR1 MNHNS and CDR2 SASEGT. The CDR3 sequence is 14 residues long. CDR3 nucleotide sequence: TGTGCCACCAAAAGGACAGGGCACTCCTACGAGCAGTACTTC. This codes for CATKRTGHSYEQYF.

The rearrangement links TRBV5-1 to TRBJ1-3, with a weak D call TRBD1 (6 bases). The germline V and J ends were trimmed by 5 bases and 8 bases, with 17 bases remaining between them. The CDR3 consists of 14 residues. Looked up from germline, CDR1 is SGHRS and CDR2 is YFSETQ. The CDR3, as DNA: TGCGCCAGCAGAAAACAGGGACTAGAGGACACCATATATTTT. This encodes CASRKQGLEDTIYF.

The CDR3 coding sequence is TGTGCCAGCAGGACTTGGGGAAACACCGGGGAGCTGTTTTTT. It encodes CASRTWGNTGELFF. The chain links TRBV25-1 to TRBJ2-2; D remains ambiguous. The germline V gene encodes CDR1 MGHDK and CDR2 SYGVNS. This CDR3 comprises 14 residues. V was trimmed by 6 bases and J by 2 bases, leaving 10 bases between them.

This rearrangement joins TRBV7-9 to TRBJ1-4; D uncertain. Deletions cut 1 base from V and 3 bases from J, with 12 bases between. The germline V gene has CDR1 SEHNR and CDR2 FQNEAQ (reference sequence). The CDR3 is 16 residues long. In DNA form, the CDR3 reads TGTGCCAGCAGCTTAGGACGGCGTCAGTCTAATGAAAAACTGTTTTTT. The encoded protein is CASSLGRRQSNEKLFF.

This rearrangement joins TRBV20-1 to TRBJ2-7; TRBD2 agrees at 9 bases. This CDR3 spans 15 amino acids. Germline-derived CDR1 and CDR2 are DFQATT and SNEGSKA (reference sequence). V was pared by 0 bases and J by 5 bases, with 8 bases of the junction left unmatched. This CDR3 is CSARERGRANNEQYF. The CDR3 DNA is TGCAGTGCTAGAGAGCGCGGGAGGGCCAACAACGAGCAGTACTTC.

The rearrangement uses TRBV21-1 and TRBJ2-5; the table's D call TRBD1 went unverified against the DNA. TRBV21-1 is labeled a pseudogene. The CDR3 loop spans 15 amino acids. CDR3 DNA sequence: TGTGCCAGCAGCGTCTTGTCGGGACAGAACGAGACCCAGTACTTC. This gives the protein CASSVLSGQNETQYF.

The chain joins TRBV14 to TRBJ1-6, with a weak D call TRBD1 (6 bases). The V and J ends lost 0 bases and 4 bases respectively, with 22 bases between them. Germline CDR1 reads SGHDN; CDR2 reads FVKESK. The CDR3 sequence is 20 residues long. The CDR3, as DNA: TGTGCCAGCAGCCAAGATAGTTCCCAAGGGGGGAGATCATATAATTCACCCCTCCACTTT. Residues: CASSQDSSQGGRSYNSPLHF.

This clonotype showed up just once. The J gene is TRBJ2-6, the V gene TRBV20-1; no definite D call. Trimming stripped 6 bases from V and 0 bases from J, with 12 bases between. The CDR3 is made up of 15 amino acids. Germline CDR1 is DFQATT and CDR2 is SNEGSKA (reference sequence). The CDR3 region has the DNA TGCAGTGCCCAGTCAGTAAGCTCTGGGGCCAACGTCCTGACTTTC. Translating gives CSAQSVSSGANVLTF.

This clonotype was seen only a few times. The rearrangement joins TRBV15 to TRBJ2-7; D is perhaps TRBD1 or TRBD2 (5 bases each). V was trimmed by 2 bases and J by 12 bases, leaving 20 bases between them. Germline V lookup: CDR1 LNHNV, CDR2 YYDKDF (reference sequence). The CDR3 extends over 14 amino acids. The CDR3: CATSRPSGIGHLYF. CDR3 bases: TGTGCCACCAGCAGACCAAGCGGAATTGGACACCTGTACTTC.

This chain links TRBV5-1 with TRBJ1-2, with 7 bases lining up with TRBD1. The V gene end was trimmed by 3 bases and the J gene end by 7 bases; junction bases not matched to a gene: 12. The CDR3 has 15 residues. The germline CDR1 and CDR2 sequences are SGHRS and YFSETQ. The CDR3 DNA follows: TGCGCCAGCAGCTCCGGACAGGACCCCCTCAGTGGCTACACCTTC. It is translated as CASSSGQDPLSGYTF. Combining the CDR3 with reference TRBV5-1 and TRBJ1-2 gives the whole variable domain KAGVTQTPRYLIKTRGQQVTLSCSPISGHRSVSWYQQTPGQGLQFLFEYFSETQRNKGNFPGRFSGRQFSNSRSEMNVSTLELGDSALYLCASSSGQDPLSGYTFGSGTRLTVV.

The rearrangement joins TRBV5-6 to TRBJ2-4, with 7 bases aligning to TRBD2. Germline V gene sequence: CDR1 SGHDT, CDR2 YYEEEE. The CDR3 consists of 15 residues. V shed 0 bases and J 9 bases; nucleotides not matched to a gene: 9. This CDR3 is CASSLEASGWSIQYF. In DNA, the CDR3 is TGTGCCAGCAGCTTGGAGGCTAGCGGATGGAGCATTCAGTACTTC.

The gene calls are TRBV6-1 and TRBJ2-7; TRBD1 matches 9 bases. V lost 6 bases, J lost 4 bases, and 7 bases stayed unmatched. The CDR3 sequence is 14 residues long. The germline V gene has CDR1 MNHNS and CDR2 SASEGT. CDR3 in DNA: TGTGCCAGCAGGGGGACAGGGTGGAATTACGAGCAGTACTTC. Translating gives CASRGTGWNYEQYF.

There are a few counts of this clonotype. The chain combines TRBV20-1 with TRBJ2-7; 12 nucleotides line up with TRBD2. Germline lookup yields CDR1 DFQATT and CDR2 SNEGSKA (reference sequence). This CDR3 region has 16 residues. Trimming removed 5 bases from V and 1 base from J; junction bases left unmatched: 9. CDR3 region: CSAGTGTSGPSYEQYF. For the CDR3, the DNA is TGCAGTGCTGGTACCGGGACTAGCGGGCCTTCCTACGAGCAGTACTTC.

This clonotype was recorded at least ten times. CDR3 protein: CASSLNLNTEAFF. CDR3 sequence (DNA): TGCGCCAGCAGCTTGAATCTTAACACTGAAGCTTTCTTT. The chain joins TRBV5-1 to TRBJ1-1, with D unclear. Germline V CDR1 and CDR2: SGHRS, YFSETQ. Trimming shortened V by 1 base and J by 2 bases, and 6 bases separated the two germline ends. CDR3 length: 13 residues.

This clonotype has more than one count but fewer than ten. The V gene is TRBV30, the J gene TRBJ1-1; D is unresolved. CDR3 length: 17 residues. The V and J ends lost 4 bases and 0 bases respectively, with 21 bases between them. The germline V gene has CDR1 GTSNPN and CDR2 SVGIG (reference sequence). The CDR3 nucleotides read TGTGCCTGGATCCCAAATTCCGGGCAGTGGATGAACACTGAAGCTTTCTTT. Its protein is CAWIPNSGQWMNTEAFF.

V usage is TRBV7-3 and J usage is TRBJ2-3; TRBD1 agrees at 9 bases. Germline CDR1 and CDR2: SGHTA and FQGTGA. V lost 3 bases to trimming and J lost 4 bases; unmatched junction nucleotides: 5. CDR3 size: 15 residues. The CDR3 DNA is TGTGCCAGCAGCTTTTCACAGGGGGCCGCAGATACGCAGTATTTT. Protein sequence: CASSFSQGAADTQYF.

The CDR3 sequence: CASSPEGWGYEQYF. The CDR3 coding sequence is TGTGCCAGCAGCCCGGAGGGCTGGGGCTACGAGCAGTACTTC. This chain uses TRBV7-8 with TRBJ2-7, with D possibly being TRBD2 (6 bases). Trimming left V 5 bases short and J 3 bases short, with 14 bases between. This CDR3 has 14 residues. Germline CDR1 and CDR2: SGHVS and FQNEAQ. Drawing the rest from reference TRBV7-8 and TRBJ2-7, the complete variable domain is GAGVSQSPRYKVAKRGQDVALRCDPISGHVSLFWYQQALGQGPEFLTYFQNEAQLDKSGLPSDRFFAERPEGSVSTLKIQRTQQEDSAVYLCASSPEGWGYEQYFGPGTRLTVT.

This clonotype was seen a handful of times. The rearrangement joins TRBV11-3 to TRBJ2-1; 10 nucleotides match TRBD2. Germline CDR1 and CDR2: SGHNT and YENEEA. J gave up 0 bases and V 1 base, and 9 bases lay outside the gene matches. The length of the CDR3 is 19 residues. CDR3 in amino acids: CASSLVHLAGVSSYNEQFF. As DNA, the CDR3 is TGTGCCAGCAGCTTAGTCCACCTAGCGGGAGTAAGCTCCTACAATGAGCAGTTCTTC.

This clonotype has at least ten counts. The chain recombines TRBV5-1 with TRBJ2-1; TRBD2 matches at 11 bases. V was pared by 3 bases and J by 9 bases, with 11 bases of the junction left unmatched. CDR3 length: 16 residues. Looked up from germline, CDR1 is SGHRS and CDR2 is YFSETQ. The CDR3, as DNA: TGCGCCAGCAGCTCCCCCGGGACTAGCGGTCGGATTGAGCAGTTCTTC. Protein product: CASSSPGTSGRIEQFF.

This chain links TRBV13 with TRBJ2-2; the D call may be TRBD1 or TRBD2 (6 bases each). V gave up 4 bases and J gave up 9 bases, with 15 bases separating them. CDR3 length: 14 residues. In germline, CDR1 is PRHDT, CDR2 FYEKMQ (reference sequence). CDR3 in amino acids: CASSSRGGARELFF. The CDR3 DNA is TGTGCCAGCAGCTCCAGGGGAGGAGCGCGGGAGCTGTTTTTT.